The 27 T cell receptor beta chains below come from one sample, sequenced in a study of CD8+CD57+ T cells in acquired aplastic anemia. Genomic DNA was employed as the template in profiling TCR beta VDJ and CDR3. TCRdb called the reads again in MiXCR, with one record for every CDR3 protein. The repertoire includes about 110,000 distinct CDR3 sequences, under 60% of them detected once, and about 32% sits in the top ten. Sample: sorted CD4+, CD8+, or CD8+CD57+ T cells (not recorded which) from PBMCs. The receptor set was obtained from a human donor in good health, serving as a control.

CDR3 in amino acids: CASSLAGAGEQFF. The DNA of the CDR3 is TGTGCCAGCAGCCTAGCGGGAGCAGGGGAGCAGTTCTTC. The chain has TRBV25-1 and TRBJ2-1; 10 bases line up with TRBD2. CDR1 and CDR2 (germline): MGHDK, SYGVNS. The CDR3 has 13 amino acids. Trimming removed 6 bases from V and 10 bases from J; junction bases left unmatched: 6.

The V gene is TRBV9, the J gene TRBJ2-2; D is ambiguous. The V end lost 5 bases, the J end lost 6 bases, and 2 bases lay between the germline ends. CDR3 length: 10 amino acids. CDR1 is SGDLS, CDR2 YYNGEE, per germline. CDR3 in amino acids: CASSSGELFF. The CDR3 DNA is TGTGCCAGCAGTTCCGGGGAGCTGTTTTTT.

This chain links TRBV7-3 with TRBJ2-5, with TRBD2 matching over 7 bases. Germline V lookup: CDR1 SGHTA, CDR2 FQGTGA. V lost 1 base to trimming and J lost 4 bases; unmatched junction nucleotides: 3. CDR3 length: 14 amino acids. The CDR3 loop reads CASSLMGGVETQYF. In DNA, the CDR3 is TGTGCCAGCAGCTTAATGGGGGGGGTAGAGACCCAGTACTTC. The complete variable domain, with remaining parts taken from reference TRBV7-3 and TRBJ2-5, reads GAGVSQTPSNKVTEKGKYVELRCDPISGHTALYWYRQSLGQGPEFLIYFQGTGAADDSGLPNDRFFAVRPEGSVSTLKIQRTERGDSAVYLCASSLMGGVETQYFGPGTRLLVL.

This clonotype was counted ten times or more. This chain connects TRBV29-1 to TRBJ2-7, with D uncertain. Germline CDR1 SQVTM, CDR2 ANQGSEA. V gave up 3 bases and J gave up 3 bases, with 9 bases separating them. The CDR3 consists of 12 residues. The CDR3 DNA is TGCAGCGTTGAGTGGGTAGACTACGAGCAGTACTTC. This translates into CSVEWVDYEQYF.

The sample holds many counts of this clonotype. Sequence at one end of the junction differs from germline and may be a read error. The CDR3 sequence: CASRQDGGGYGYTF. As DNA, the CDR3 is TGTGCCAGCAGGCAAGACGGGGGCGGCTATGGCTACACCTTC. V usage is TRBV3-1 and J usage is TRBJ1-2; D may be TRBD1 (6 bases). The CDR3 has 14 residues. The germline gives CDR1 LGHDT, CDR2 YNNKEL (reference sequence).

This rearrangement joins TRBV10-3 to TRBJ2-7; D is possibly TRBD1 or TRBD2 (5 bases each). Deletions cut 10 bases from V and 3 bases from J, with 19 bases between. CDR1 is ENHRY, CDR2 SYGVKD, per germline. The CDR3 runs to 14 residues. The DNA of the CDR3 is TGTGCCACCCAAGGGCACGGGGCTGGCTACGAGCAGTACTTC. Its translation is CATQGHGAGYEQYF.

The chain links TRBV15 to TRBJ1-3; D gene unclear. The CDR3 covers 15 residues. Germline loops: CDR1 LNHNV, CDR2 YYDKDF (reference sequence). V lost 2 bases and J 0 bases, leaving 8 bases between the germline ends. DNA of the CDR3: TGTGCCACCAGCAGAAGTTACTCCTCTGGAAACACCATATATTTT. It specifies CATSRSYSSGNTIYF.

CDR3 sequence reads: CATGLAESYNEQFF. The CDR3 bases are TGTGCCACCGGGCTAGCGGAGTCCTACAATGAGCAGTTCTTC. V gene TRBV10-3 combines with J gene TRBJ2-1; 7 nucleotides match TRBD2. Per the germline V gene, CDR1 is ENHRY and CDR2 is SYGVKD. V trimming: 10 bases; J trimming: 1 base; junction bases outside the gene matches: 7. This CDR3 comprises 14 residues.

The chain combines TRBV7-9 with TRBJ1-2; D not resolved. In germline, CDR1 is SEHNR, CDR2 FQNEAQ (reference sequence). The CDR3 extends over 14 amino acids. V gave up 5 bases and J gave up 3 bases, with 13 bases separating them. DNA of the CDR3: TGTGCCAGCAGCCCAGACCTTCAAGACTATGGCTACACCTTC. This codes for CASSPDLQDYGYTF.

The chain recombines TRBV18 with TRBJ2-1; unclear D gene. Germline-derived CDR1 and CDR2 are KGHSH and LQKENI. The V and J ends lost 3 bases and 0 bases respectively, with 12 bases between them. This CDR3 has 16 amino acids. The CDR3 DNA reads as TGTGCCAGCTCACCGTCGTTTGTTAGCTCCTACAATGAGCAGTTCTTC. It encodes CASSPSFVSSYNEQFF.

The chain links TRBV6-2 or TRBV6-3 to TRBJ2-3; D is ambiguous. CDR1 and CDR2 (germline): MNHEY, SVGEGT. The CDR3 totals 17 residues. V was clipped by 0 bases and J by 2 bases, with 15 bases between them. The CDR3 region has the DNA TGTGCCAGCAGTTACTCCATAAATCTGTGGGACACAGATACGCAGTATTTT. Protein: CASSYSINLWDTDTQYF.

The chain combines TRBV4-3 with TRBJ1-1; 9 bases line up with TRBD1. J was trimmed by 3 bases and V by 0 bases; bases with no gene match: 5. CDR3 length equals 16 residues. Germline CDR1 is LGHNA and CDR2 is YSLEER. In DNA, the CDR3 is TGCGCCAGCAGCCAAGAGTCCGGGACAGGGCACACTGAAGCTTTCTTT. As protein: CASSQESGTGHTEAFF.

The rearrangement joins TRBV10-1 to TRBJ1-6; the D is unclear. CDR3 length: 12 amino acids. In germline, CDR1 is WNHNN, CDR2 SYGVQD (reference sequence). V was trimmed by 2 bases and J by 10 bases, leaving 6 bases between them. The CDR3 here is CASSEGESPLHF. As DNA, the CDR3 is TGCGCCAGCAGTGAGGGCGAGTCACCCCTCCACTTT.

The chain uses TRBV25-1 and TRBJ1-1; TRBD1 is a possible D gene (6 bases). This CDR3 is built from 14 residues. Germline V gene data show CDR1 as MGHDK and CDR2 as SYGVNS. The V end lost 4 bases, the J end lost 0 bases, and 9 bases lay between the germline ends. CDR3 in DNA: TGTGCCAGCAGTGTTGAGGGGGTGAACACTGAAGCTTTCTTT. Amino acid sequence: CASSVEGVNTEAFF.

The chain joins TRBV25-1 to TRBJ2-1, with a possible D match to TRBD1 (6 bases). The germline gives CDR1 MGHDK, CDR2 SYGVNS. V was clipped by 8 bases and J by 9 bases, with 23 bases between them. The CDR3 runs to 15 residues. CDR3 sequence (DNA): TGTGCCAGCTCGGCGGTCGGGACAAATCGCGCTGAGCAGTTCTTC. This sequence encodes CASSAVGTNRAEQFF.

A remark on this clonotype: This could be a read error, since a much larger clone is one nucleotide away. Because it lacks the conserved phenylalanine or tryptophan at the end, this CDR3 is likely a read error. The limits of the CDR3 on the DNA are not certain, so only TCRdb's listed CDR3 is given. V and J are TRBV10-3 and TRBJ1-4. Germline values: CDR1 ENHRY, CDR2 SYGVKD. The CDR3 is 12 amino acids in total, end residues counted. The CDR3 loop is CASSAETLMRVG.

This clonotype was picked up many times. The CDR3 is CASSLEPDGELFF. The CDR3 region has the DNA TGTGCCAGCAGCTTAGAGCCCGACGGGGAGCTGTTTTTT. The rearrangement uses TRBV7-2 and TRBJ2-2; D call uncertain. V shed 1 base and J shed 7 bases, with 7 bases lying between them. The CDR3 has 13 residues. Germline V gives CDR1 SGHTA, CDR2 FQGNSA.

A few counts support this clonotype. This chain uses TRBV27 with TRBJ1-4, with D perhaps matching TRBD1 (5 bases). V lost 7 bases to trimming and J lost 8 bases, with 14 bases between them. CDR1 MNHEY and CDR2 SMNVEV come from the germline V gene (reference sequence). The CDR3 is 13 residues long. The CDR3 reads CASTAGWGEKLFF. Here the CDR3 DNA reads TGTGCCAGCACGGCCGGATGGGGGGAAAAACTGTTTTTT.

The chain couples TRBV9 to TRBJ1-4, with D maybe TRBD1 (6 bases). Between the trimmed V and J ends, which lost 6 bases and 7 bases, there was a span of 22 bases. From germline, CDR1 is SGDLS and CDR2 YYNGEE. CDR3 size: 16 residues. CDR3 protein: CASTPDLPGAVEKLFF. The CDR3 DNA is TGTGCCAGCACCCCGGACCTCCCAGGGGCTGTTGAAAAACTGTTTTTT.

This clonotype was observed a single time. The chain carries TRBV7-2 and TRBJ1-6; D not resolved. Between the trimmed V and J ends, which lost 5 bases and 8 bases, there was a span of 7 bases. Germline V gene sequence: CDR1 SGHTA, CDR2 FQGNSA. CDR3 size: 12 residues. CDR3 coding DNA: TGTGCCAGCAGCCCCCAGCATTCACCCCTCCACTTT. Its translation: CASSPQHSPLHF.

In its sample, this clonotype was seen many times. The chain links TRBV5-8 to TRBJ2-3, with 9 bases that match TRBD1. V trimming: 3 bases; J trimming: 4 bases; junction bases outside the gene matches: 3. The CDR3 totals 14 residues. Germline V gene sequence: CDR1 SGHTS, CDR2 YDEGEE. The CDR3: CASSYGQGSDTQYF. CDR3 DNA sequence: TGTGCCAGCAGCTACGGACAGGGGTCAGATACGCAGTATTTT. Drawing the rest from reference TRBV5-8 and TRBJ2-3, the complete variable domain is EAGVTQSPTHLIKTRGQQATLRCSPISGHTSVYWYQQALGLGLQFLLWYDEGEERNRGNFPPRFSGRQFPNYSSELNVNALELEDSALYLCASSYGQGSDTQYFGPGTRLTVL.

On this clonotype itself: A read error may explain this, as a much larger clone is one base away. The chain links TRBV9 to TRBJ1-6; D might be TRBD1 (6 bases). The CDR3 totals 14 residues. Per the germline V gene, CDR1 is SGDLS and CDR2 is YYNGEE. The CDR3 DNA follows: TGTGCCAGCGGCGTGGGGGCCATTAATTCACCCCTCCACTTT. Translating gives CASGVGAINSPLHF.

The chain recombines TRBV15 with TRBJ2-5; D is possibly TRBD1 (6 bases). V lost 5 bases and J lost 7, with 14 bases in between. CDR1 is LNHNV and CDR2 is YYDKDF in the germline V gene (reference sequence). This CDR3 has 13 residues. In nucleotides, the CDR3 is TGTGCCACCAGCCGAAGGGACATCGGGACCCAGTACTTC. It encodes CATSRRDIGTQYF.

The sample holds many counts of this clonotype. The rearrangement joins TRBV19 to TRBJ1-4, with unresolved D. Germline assignment: CDR1 LNHDA and CDR2 SQIVND (reference sequence). The V gene lost 5 bases and the J gene lost 6 bases, with 13 bases spanning the gap. The CDR3 consists of 14 residues. The CDR3 DNA reads TGTGCCAGTAGTTGGGATCCCGAGCATGAAAAACTGTTTTTT. Amino acid sequence: CASSWDPEHEKLFF.

V is TRBV29-1 and J is TRBJ1-3, with no clear D. Per germline, CDR1 SQVTM and CDR2 ANQGSEA. The CDR3 loop spans 16 amino acids. V was shortened by 4 bases and J by 0 bases, with 16 bases between the two germline ends. CDR3 nucleotides: TGCAGCGTTGTGGAATCCGTCCGGCTCTCTGGAAACACCATATATTTT. This sequence encodes CSVVESVRLSGNTIYF.

This clonotype has just one count. The chain carries TRBV7-2 and TRBJ2-5; TRBD1 matches at 9 bases. Germline assignment: CDR1 SGHTA and CDR2 FQGNSA. This CDR3 contains 14 residues. The ends lost 2 bases at V and 5 bases at J; junction bases unmatched: 3. The DNA of the CDR3 is TGTGCCAGCAGCTTAAACAGGGGGCAGGAGACCCAGTACTTC. Its protein product is CASSLNRGQETQYF.

This clonotype showed up just a few times. The chain links TRBV5-1 to TRBJ2-1; 7 nucleotides agree with TRBD1. Trimming removed 4 bases from V and 14 bases from J; junction bases left unmatched: 21. This CDR3 comprises 16 residues. Germline values: CDR1 SGHRS, CDR2 YFSETQ. CDR3 protein: CASSPETGLNYWVEFF. The DNA of the CDR3 is TGCGCCAGCAGCCCGGAGACAGGGTTAAACTATTGGGTCGAGTTCTTC.